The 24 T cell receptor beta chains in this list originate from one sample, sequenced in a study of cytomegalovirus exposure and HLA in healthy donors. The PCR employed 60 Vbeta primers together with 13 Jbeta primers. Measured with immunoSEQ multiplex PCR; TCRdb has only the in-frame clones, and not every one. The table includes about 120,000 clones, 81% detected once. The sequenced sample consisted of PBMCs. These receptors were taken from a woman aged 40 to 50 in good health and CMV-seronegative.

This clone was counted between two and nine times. Here the CDR3 DNA reads TGTGCCATCAGTGAGTCGGCACAGGGAGATGAGCAGTTCTTC. This sequence encodes CAISESAQGDEQFF. The chain uses TRBV10-3 and TRBJ2-1; a weak D match, TRBD1 (6 bases). Germline V CDR1 and CDR2: ENHRY, SYGVKD. The germline V and J ends were trimmed by 0 bases and 8 bases, with 11 bases remaining between them. The length of the CDR3 is 14 residues.

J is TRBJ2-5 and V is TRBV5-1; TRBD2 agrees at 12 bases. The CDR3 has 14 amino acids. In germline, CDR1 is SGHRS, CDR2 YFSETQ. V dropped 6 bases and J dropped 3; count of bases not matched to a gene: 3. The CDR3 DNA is TGCGCCAGCAAACGACTAGCGGGAGAAGAGACCCAGTACTTC. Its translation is CASKRLAGEETQYF.

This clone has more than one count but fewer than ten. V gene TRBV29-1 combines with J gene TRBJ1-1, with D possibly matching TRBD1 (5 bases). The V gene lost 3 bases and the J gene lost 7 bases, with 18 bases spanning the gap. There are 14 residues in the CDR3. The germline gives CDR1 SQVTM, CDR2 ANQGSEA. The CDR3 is CSVESGRNKGEAFF. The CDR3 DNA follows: TGCAGCGTTGAGTCAGGGCGGAATAAGGGTGAAGCTTTCTTT.

The CDR3 here is CASSRTGIQETQYF. The CDR3 DNA reads as TGCGCCAGCAGCCGGACAGGGATACAAGAGACCCAGTACTTC. This sequence joins TRBV4-1 and TRBJ2-5; 8 positions match TRBD1. With V trimmed by 4 bases and J by 2 bases, 3 bases remained unmatched. This CDR3 has 14 amino acids. The V gene's germline CDR1 is MGHRA and CDR2 YSYEKL.

DNA of the CDR3: TGCAGCGTTGAAGATCGCACAGGGGGCAGAGCTTTCTTT. Encoded protein: CSVEDRTGGRAFF. This chain links TRBV29-1 with TRBJ1-1; 9 nucleotides align to TRBD1. Germline V gene sequence: CDR1 SQVTM, CDR2 ANQGSEA. With 0 bases clipped from V and 10 bases from J, the junction kept 6 bases outside the gene matches. This CDR3 contains 13 residues.

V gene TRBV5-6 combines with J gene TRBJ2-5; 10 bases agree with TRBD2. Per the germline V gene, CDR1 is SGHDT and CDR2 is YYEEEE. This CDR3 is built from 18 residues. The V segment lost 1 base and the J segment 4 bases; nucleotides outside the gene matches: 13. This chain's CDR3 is CASSLSLAGNLSGETQYF. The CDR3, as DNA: TGTGCCAGCAGCTTGTCACTAGCGGGGAATCTATCAGGAGAGACCCAGTACTTC.

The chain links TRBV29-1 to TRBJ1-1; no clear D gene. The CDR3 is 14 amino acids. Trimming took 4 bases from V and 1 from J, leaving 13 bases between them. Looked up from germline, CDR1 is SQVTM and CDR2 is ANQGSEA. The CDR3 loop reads CSVAYRGANTEAFF. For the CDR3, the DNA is TGCAGCGTTGCATACCGCGGAGCGAACACTGAAGCTTTCTTT.

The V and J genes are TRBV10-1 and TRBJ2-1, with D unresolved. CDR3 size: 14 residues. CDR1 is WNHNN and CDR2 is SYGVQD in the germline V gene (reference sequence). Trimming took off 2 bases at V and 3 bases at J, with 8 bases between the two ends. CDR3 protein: CASSEPGFYNEQFF. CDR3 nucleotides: TGCGCCAGCAGTGAGCCCGGGTTCTACAATGAGCAGTTCTTC.

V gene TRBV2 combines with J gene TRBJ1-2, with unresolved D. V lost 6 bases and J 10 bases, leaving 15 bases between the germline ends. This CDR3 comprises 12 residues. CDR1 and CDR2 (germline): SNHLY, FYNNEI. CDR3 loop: CASRVTRRSYTF. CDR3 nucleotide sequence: TGTGCCAGCAGAGTCACACGCCGTTCCTACACCTTC.

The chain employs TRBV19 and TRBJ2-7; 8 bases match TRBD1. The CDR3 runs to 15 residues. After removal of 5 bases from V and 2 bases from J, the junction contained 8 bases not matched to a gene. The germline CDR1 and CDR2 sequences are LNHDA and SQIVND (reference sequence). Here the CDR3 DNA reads TGTGCCAGTAGTGATACCGGGACAGGCACCTACGAGCAGTACTTC. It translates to CASSDTGTGTYEQYF.

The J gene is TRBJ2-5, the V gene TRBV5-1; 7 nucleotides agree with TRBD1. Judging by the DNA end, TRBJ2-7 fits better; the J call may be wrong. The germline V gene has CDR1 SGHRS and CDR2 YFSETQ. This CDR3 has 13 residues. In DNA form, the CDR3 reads TGCGCCAGCAGCTCAGGGGGCTCCTACGAGCAGTACTTC. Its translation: CASSSGGSYEQYF.

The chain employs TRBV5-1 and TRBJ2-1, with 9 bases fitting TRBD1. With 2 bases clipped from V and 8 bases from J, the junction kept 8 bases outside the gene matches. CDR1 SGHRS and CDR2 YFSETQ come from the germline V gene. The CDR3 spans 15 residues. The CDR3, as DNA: TGCGCCAGCAGCTTAAACAGGGGGCGGTACGATGAGCAGTTCTTC. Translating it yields CASSLNRGRYDEQFF. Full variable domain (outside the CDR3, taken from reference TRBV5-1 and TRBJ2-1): KAGVTQTPRYLIKTRGQQVTLSCSPISGHRSVSWYQQTPGQGLQFLFEYFSETQRNKGNFPGRFSGRQFSNSRSEMNVSTLELGDSALYLCASSLNRGRYDEQFFGPGTRLTVL.

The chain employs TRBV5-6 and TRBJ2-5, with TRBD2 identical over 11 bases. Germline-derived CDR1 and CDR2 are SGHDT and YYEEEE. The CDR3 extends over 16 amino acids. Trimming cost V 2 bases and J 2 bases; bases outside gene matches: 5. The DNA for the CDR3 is TGTGCCAGCAGCTTCGGACTAGCGGGCGAACAAGAGACCCAGTACTTC. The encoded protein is CASSFGLAGEQETQYF.

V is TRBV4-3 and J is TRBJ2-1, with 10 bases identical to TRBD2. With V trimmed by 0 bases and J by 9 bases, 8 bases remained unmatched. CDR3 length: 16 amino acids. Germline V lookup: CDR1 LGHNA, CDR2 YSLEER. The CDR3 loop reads CASSQDASGSICEQFF. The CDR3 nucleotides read TGCGCCAGCAGCCAAGACGCTAGCGGGAGCATCTGTGAGCAGTTCTTC.

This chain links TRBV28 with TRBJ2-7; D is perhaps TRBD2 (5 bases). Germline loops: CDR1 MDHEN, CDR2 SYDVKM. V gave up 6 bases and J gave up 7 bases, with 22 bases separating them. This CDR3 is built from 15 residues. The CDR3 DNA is TGTGCCAGCAGCCAGAGGGAGCGGCCCCTGGGGGAGCAGTACTTC. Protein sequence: CASSQRERPLGEQYF.

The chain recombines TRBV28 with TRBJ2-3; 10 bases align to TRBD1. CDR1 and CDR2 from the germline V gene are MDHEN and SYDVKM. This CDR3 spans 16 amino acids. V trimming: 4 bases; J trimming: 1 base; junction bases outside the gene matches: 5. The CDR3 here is CASSSSGQGGTDTQYF. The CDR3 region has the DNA TGTGCCAGCAGTTCCTCAGGACAGGGGGGCACAGATACGCAGTATTTT.

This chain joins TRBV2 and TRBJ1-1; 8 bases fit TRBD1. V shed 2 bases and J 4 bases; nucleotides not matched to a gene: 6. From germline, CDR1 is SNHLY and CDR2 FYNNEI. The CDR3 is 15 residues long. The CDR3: CASSESWTGTTEAFF. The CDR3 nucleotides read TGTGCCAGCAGTGAAAGCTGGACAGGGACCACTGAAGCTTTCTTT.

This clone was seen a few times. CDR3 in amino acids: CASGGVRYGYTF. CDR3 DNA: TGTGCCAGCGGGGGGGTCCGCTATGGCTACACCTTC. This chain links TRBV2 with TRBJ1-2; possibly TRBD1 for D (5 bases). The germline CDR1 and CDR2 sequences are SNHLY and FYNNEI. The ends were cut back, 8 bases at V and 4 bases at J, with 11 bases in the middle. The CDR3 loop spans 12 amino acids.

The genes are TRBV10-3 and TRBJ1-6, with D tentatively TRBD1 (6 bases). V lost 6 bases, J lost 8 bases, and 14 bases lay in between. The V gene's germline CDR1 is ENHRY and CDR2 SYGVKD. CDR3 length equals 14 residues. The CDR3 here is CAISPRQDDSPLHF. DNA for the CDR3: TGTGCCATCAGCCCCCGACAGGATGATTCACCCCTCCACTTT.

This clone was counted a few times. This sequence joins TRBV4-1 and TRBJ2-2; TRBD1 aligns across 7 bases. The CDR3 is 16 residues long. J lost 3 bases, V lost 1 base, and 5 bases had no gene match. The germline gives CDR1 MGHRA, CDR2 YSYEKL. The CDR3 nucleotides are TGCGCCAGCAGCCAAGTAGGCAGGGGGTACACCGGGGAGCTGTTTTTT. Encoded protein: CASSQVGRGYTGELFF.

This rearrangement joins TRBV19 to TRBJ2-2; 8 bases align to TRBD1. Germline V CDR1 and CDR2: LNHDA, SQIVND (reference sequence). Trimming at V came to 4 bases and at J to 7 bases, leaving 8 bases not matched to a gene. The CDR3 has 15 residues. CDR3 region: CASSTWTGFGGELFF. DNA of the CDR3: TGTGCCAGTAGTACGTGGACAGGGTTCGGCGGGGAGCTGTTTTTT.

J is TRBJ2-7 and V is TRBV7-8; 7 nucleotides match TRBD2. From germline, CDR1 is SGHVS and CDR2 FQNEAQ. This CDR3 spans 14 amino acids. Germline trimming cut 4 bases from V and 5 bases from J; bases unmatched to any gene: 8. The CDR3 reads CASSSSAGTHEQYF. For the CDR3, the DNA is TGTGCCAGCAGCTCTTCAGCGGGGACCCACGAGCAGTACTTC.

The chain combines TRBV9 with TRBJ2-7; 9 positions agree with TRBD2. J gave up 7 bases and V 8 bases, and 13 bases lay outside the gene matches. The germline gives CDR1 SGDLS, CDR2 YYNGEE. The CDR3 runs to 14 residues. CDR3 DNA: TGTGCCAGTGGACCGGGACTAGCCTACGAGGAGCAGTACTTC. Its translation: CASGPGLAYEEQYF.

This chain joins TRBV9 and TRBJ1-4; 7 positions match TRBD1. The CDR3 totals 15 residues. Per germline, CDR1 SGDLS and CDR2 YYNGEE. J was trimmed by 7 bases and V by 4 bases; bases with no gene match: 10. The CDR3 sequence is CASSSRQGQGEKLFF. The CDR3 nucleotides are TGTGCCAGCAGCTCCCGACAGGGCCAAGGTGAAAAACTGTTTTTT.